This T cell receptor (beta chain) was documented in a study of blood T cells in healthy people across ages. V was clipped by 5 bases and J by 1 base, with 13 bases between them. The CDR3 spans 15 residues. CDR1 is SGHAT and CDR2 is FQNNGV in the germline V gene. Peripheral blood from each donor was collected in a volume of approximately 10 milliliters. A second PCR, run for 7 to 11 cycles, used a sample-barcoded 5' primer plus a J-beta primer mix. A template-switch adaptor that had 12 random nucleotides put a tag on each cDNA molecule. TCRdb ran MiXCR on the 5' RACE reads and lists one entry per CDR3 protein. The sample contains some 1.6 million distinct CDR3 sequences, roughly 30% of which appear only once. Remarks on this clonotype: Its antigen is currently unknown.

General study results and limits: PBMC samples, being unsorted, prevented any conclusive comparison of naive and antigen-experienced cells.

The sequenced sample was blood. The clonotype originates from a woman in her twenties or thirties in good health. V is TRBV11-2 and J is TRBJ2-3, with a weak D call TRBD2 (6 bases). CDR3 DNA sequence: TGTGCCAGCAGCCAACGGAGGGAAGGCACAGATACGCAGTATTTT. This sequence encodes CASSQRREGTDTQYF.